This TCR beta chain was sequenced for a study of blood T cell repertoires in COVID-19. CDR3 length equals 15 residues. Trimming cost V 3 bases and J 3 bases, with 14 bases left between them. Germline CDR1 reads KGHSH; CDR2 reads LQKENI. TCRdb keeps only in-frame clones here, not all; method: immunoSEQ multiplex PCR. The table records around 40,000 clones, 80% to 95% of them present only once. Input material: peripheral blood. The clonotype comes from a human donor in a cohort sampled during active COVID-19. The genes are TRBV18 and TRBJ1-1, with D tentatively TRBD1 (5 bases). This CDR3 reads CASSPPGGDYTEAFF. The CDR3 nucleotides are TGTGCCAGCTCACCCCCCGGGGGGGACTACACTGAAGCTTTCTTT.